The 28 T cell receptor beta chains below were found in one sample sequenced in a study of blood T cell repertoires in COVID-19. Assay used: immunoSEQ multiplex PCR; TCRdb lists only in-frame clones, some missing. The sample includes approximately 380,000 clones, just over 90% seen only once; the top ten take roughly 0.9%. Sequencing used PBMCs or T cells enriched from blood (not recorded which). The receptor source for this set is a woman aged 40 to 50 who had been exposed to COVID-19.

The chain recombines TRBV9 with TRBJ2-4; possibly TRBD2 for D (6 bases). V was clipped by 4 bases and J by 9 bases, with 20 bases between them. The CDR3 covers 15 residues. Looked up from germline, CDR1 is SGDLS and CDR2 is YYNGEE. The CDR3 is CASSSPGGVSGIQYF. The CDR3 DNA follows: TGTGCCAGCAGCTCCCCCGGGGGAGTTAGTGGCATTCAGTACTTC.

The chain employs TRBV28 and TRBJ1-2, with 8 bases that match TRBD1. The CDR3 consists of 17 residues. Per the germline V gene, CDR1 is MDHEN and CDR2 is SYDVKM. The trim removed 1 base at V and 2 bases at J, leaving 9 bases unmatched. The CDR3 loop is CASSLYAGDRTNYGYTF. The DNA of the CDR3 is TGTGCCAGCAGTTTATACGCCGGGGACAGGACAAACTATGGCTACACCTTC.

The V and J genes are TRBV10-1 and TRBJ2-7; D gene uncertain. Looked up from germline, CDR1 is WNHNN and CDR2 is SYGVQD (reference sequence). The CDR3 has 13 amino acids. Trimming stripped 3 bases from V and 2 bases from J, with 8 bases between. The CDR3 sequence: CASSETETYEQYF. CDR3 sequence (DNA): TGCGCCAGCAGTGAAACAGAAACCTACGAGCAGTACTTC.

The chain recombines TRBV19 with TRBJ2-7; TRBD1 matches at 8 bases. Germline assignment: CDR1 LNHDA and CDR2 SQIVND (reference sequence). V shed 1 base, J shed 2 bases, and the junction held 4 bases outside the gene matches. This CDR3 contains 15 residues. The CDR3 sequence is CASSIGTGSAYEQYF. In DNA form, the CDR3 reads TGTGCCAGTAGTATAGGGACAGGGTCTGCCTACGAGCAGTACTTC.

J is TRBJ2-4 and V is TRBV7-2; 8 nucleotides line up with TRBD2. The CDR3 extends over 14 amino acids. Losses at the gene ends were 5 bases for V and 6 bases for J; bases not matched to a gene: 6. Germline assignment: CDR1 SGHTA and CDR2 FQGNSA. The chain's CDR3 is CASSVGLAGNIQYF. The CDR3 region has the DNA TGTGCCAGCAGCGTCGGACTAGCCGGAAACATTCAGTACTTC.

V and J are TRBV5-1 and TRBJ1-1; weak D call: TRBD1 (6 bases). Between the trimmed V and J ends, which lost 7 bases and 0 bases, there was a span of 16 bases. CDR1 is SGHRS, CDR2 YFSETQ, per germline. CDR3 length: 15 amino acids. The CDR3 here is CASGGSWGMNTEAFF. The CDR3, as DNA: TGCGCCAGCGGGGGCTCCTGGGGGATGAACACTGAAGCTTTCTTT. Full variable domain (outside the CDR3, taken from reference TRBV5-1 and TRBJ1-1): KAGVTQTPRYLIKTRGQQVTLSCSPISGHRSVSWYQQTPGQGLQFLFEYFSETQRNKGNFPGRFSGRQFSNSRSEMNVSTLELGDSALYLCASGGSWGMNTEAFFGQGTRLTVV.

The gene calls are TRBV2 and TRBJ1-1, with 7 bases fitting TRBD1. The ends lost 8 bases at V and 2 bases at J; junction bases unmatched: 5. CDR3 length: 13 residues. The germline gives CDR1 SNHLY, CDR2 FYNNEI. Here the CDR3 reads CASRDSFNTEAFF. In DNA form, the CDR3 reads TGTGCCAGCCGGGACAGTTTTAACACTGAAGCTTTCTTT. The whole variable domain, remainder taken from reference TRBV2 and TRBJ1-1, is EPEVTQTPSHQVTQMGQEVILRCVPISNHLYFYWYRQILGQKVEFLVSFYNNEISEKSEIFDDQFSVERPDGSNFTLKIRSTKLEDSAMYFCASRDSFNTEAFFGQGTRLTVV.

This clone turned up a few times. The chain is built from TRBV7-2 and TRBJ2-7, with TRBD2 matching 15 bases. V was pared by 5 bases and J by 6 bases, with 8 bases of the junction left unmatched. Germline V CDR1 and CDR2: SGHTA, FQGNSA. The CDR3 runs 16 residues. The CDR3: CASSVRTSGRALEQYF. For the CDR3, the DNA is TGTGCCAGCAGCGTCCGGACTAGCGGGAGGGCCCTCGAGCAGTACTTC.

This chain uses TRBV6-5 with TRBJ2-5, with D perhaps matching TRBD2 (5 bases). V was shortened by 0 bases and J by 2 bases, with 10 bases between the two germline ends. Germline V gene data show CDR1 as MNHEY and CDR2 as SVGAGI. The length of the CDR3 is 15 residues. CDR3 nucleotide sequence: TGTGCCAGCAGTTACTCCCCGGGGTTTCAAGAGACCCAGTACTTC. Its protein product is CASSYSPGFQETQYF.

The genes are TRBV19 and TRBJ1-2; 7 nucleotides align to TRBD1. J gave up 5 bases and V 0 bases, and 15 bases lay outside the gene matches. CDR3 length: 18 amino acids. In germline, CDR1 is LNHDA, CDR2 SQIVND (reference sequence). This chain's CDR3 is CASSIDFPGDRASYGYTF. Written as DNA, the CDR3 is TGTGCCAGTAGTATAGATTTTCCGGGCGACAGGGCTTCTTATGGCTACACCTTC. The complete variable domain, with remaining parts taken from reference TRBV19 and TRBJ1-2, reads DGGITQSPKYLFRKEGQNVTLSCEQNLNHDAMYWYRQDPGQGLRLIYYSQIVNDFQKGDIAEGYSVSREKKESFPLTVTSAQKNPTAFYLCASSIDFPGDRASYGYTFGSGTRLTVV.

J is TRBJ2-2 and V is TRBV5-1; D is ambiguous. The length of the CDR3 is 13 residues. V was shortened by 0 bases and J by 4 bases, with 4 bases between the two germline ends. CDR1 is SGHRS and CDR2 is YFSETQ in the germline V gene. This CDR3 reads CASSLGGTGELFF. The CDR3 nucleotides are TGCGCCAGCAGCTTGGGAGGCACCGGGGAGCTGTTTTTT.

The J gene is TRBJ2-1, the V gene TRBV5-1; D possibly corresponds to TRBD1 (6 bases). The CDR3 is 14 residues long. Germline lookup yields CDR1 SGHRS and CDR2 YFSETQ. Trimming stripped 6 bases from V and 9 bases from J, with 19 bases between. The CDR3 here is CASMVEAGAIEQFF. For the CDR3, the DNA is TGCGCCAGCATGGTGGAGGCAGGGGCGATTGAGCAGTTCTTC.

This clone was recorded once. The chain uses TRBV30 and TRBJ2-1; perhaps TRBD1 as D (6 bases). Germline assignment: CDR1 GTSNPN and CDR2 SVGIG (reference sequence). V dropped 1 base and J dropped 6 bases, with 16 bases sitting between them. The CDR3 is 15 amino acids. Written as DNA, the CDR3 is TGTGCCTGGAGTGCCACAAGGGGGAAGGCCAATGAGCAGTTCTTC. Protein sequence: CAWSATRGKANEQFF.

V usage is TRBV5-1 and J usage is TRBJ2-2; D may be TRBD2 (7 bases). The CDR3 is 14 amino acids. Germline V gives CDR1 SGHRS, CDR2 YFSETQ. With 4 bases removed from V and 6 bases from J, the gap between germline ends came to 13 bases. The CDR3 reads CASSPGGGAGELFF. CDR3 in DNA: TGCGCCAGCAGCCCGGGCGGGGGCGCCGGGGAGCTGTTTTTT.

The rearrangement links TRBV7-9 to TRBJ2-7, with 12 bases fitting TRBD1. The CDR3 loop spans 16 amino acids. CDR1 is SEHNR and CDR2 is FQNEAQ in the germline V gene (reference sequence). Trimming at V came to 6 bases and at J to 6 bases, leaving 12 bases not matched to a gene. The CDR3, as DNA: TGTGCCAGCAGGGACCCGGGGACAGGGGGCTTCGGCGAGCAGTACTTC. Translation: CASRDPGTGGFGEQYF.

V is TRBV7-2 and J is TRBJ2-1; 11 nucleotides agree with TRBD2. CDR3 length: 17 residues. V lost 5 bases and J lost 5; bases outside the gene matches: 11. Germline V gives CDR1 SGHTA, CDR2 FQGNSA. The CDR3 is CASSTTLAGGANNEQFF. The DNA of the CDR3 is TGTGCCAGCAGCACTACCTTAGCGGGAGGGGCCAACAATGAGCAGTTCTTC.

This clone was counted a single time. This chain connects TRBV7-2 to TRBJ1-1, with 7 bases matching TRBD1. Germline V lookup: CDR1 SGHTA, CDR2 FQGNSA. V was clipped by 5 bases and J by 2 bases; unmatched bases: 11. The CDR3 is 16 amino acids. CDR3 nucleotides: TGTGCCAGCAGCCCTGGAGACAGGGTAATAAACACTGAAGCTTTCTTT. It encodes CASSPGDRVINTEAFF.

This rearrangement joins TRBV4-2 to TRBJ1-5, with 8 bases identical to TRBD1. The germline gives CDR1 LGHNA, CDR2 YNFKEQ. This CDR3 region has 15 residues. V gave up 0 bases and J gave up 6 bases; unmatched junction bases: 4. In nucleotides, the CDR3 is TGTGCCAGCAGCCAAGAACAGGGGGGTTTTCAGCCCCAGCATTTT. This sequence encodes CASSQEQGGFQPQHF.

CDR3 DNA sequence: TGTGCCATCAGTGCCGCGCCGGGTACCACAGATACGCAGTATTTT. This translates into CAISAAPGTTDTQYF. This chain connects TRBV10-3 to TRBJ2-3; D not resolved. This CDR3 is built from 15 residues. The germline gives CDR1 ENHRY, CDR2 SYGVKD. V lost 4 bases and J lost 2, with 13 bases in between.

As for this clone: Other DNA sequences of this sample code for an identical CDR3. The chain carries TRBV5-1 and TRBJ2-7, with 10 bases that match TRBD2. V lost 4 bases, J lost 0 bases, and 4 bases stayed unmatched. CDR1 is SGHRS, CDR2 YFSETQ, per germline. This CDR3 has 15 residues. CDR3 region: CASSLSGGSSYEQYF. The CDR3 DNA sequence: TGCGCCAGCAGCCTTAGCGGGGGGAGCTCCTACGAGCAGTACTTC.

CDR3 DNA: TGTGCCAGCAGCGTAGGGCGGCAGGGCTCCTACGAGCAGTACTTC. Amino acid sequence: CASSVGRQGSYEQYF. The V gene is TRBV9, the J gene TRBJ2-7, with D perhaps TRBD1 (5 bases). Deletions cut 0 bases from V and 0 bases from J, with 10 bases between. This CDR3 comprises 15 residues. CDR1 is SGDLS and CDR2 is YYNGEE in the germline V gene.

The V call is TRBV7-3, the J call TRBJ2-1; 11 positions match TRBD2. The CDR3 runs 15 residues. Germline lookup yields CDR1 SGHTA and CDR2 FQGTGA. The ends lost 2 bases at V and 8 bases at J; junction bases unmatched: 5. The DNA of the CDR3 is TGTGCCAGCAGCTTACAACTAGCGGGGGTACATGAGCAGTTCTTC. Amino acids: CASSLQLAGVHEQFF.

The chain combines TRBV13 with TRBJ1-1; TRBD1 is a possible D gene (5 bases). This CDR3 has 16 residues. CDR1 and CDR2 (germline): PRHDT, FYEKMQ (reference sequence). Trimming cost V 0 bases and J 0 bases, with 11 bases left between them. The CDR3 sequence: CASSLGRGGVNTEAFF. CDR3 sequence (DNA): TGTGCCAGCAGCTTAGGGCGGGGCGGAGTGAACACTGAAGCTTTCTTT. The variable domain in full, completed from reference TRBV13 and TRBJ1-1, reads AAGVIQSPRHLIKEKRETATLKCYPIPRHDTVYWYQQGPGQDPQFLISFYEKMQSDKGSIPDRFSAQQFSDYHSELNMSSLELGDSALYFCASSLGRGGVNTEAFFGQGTRLTVV.

The chain is built from TRBV6-5 and TRBJ1-6; tentative D call: TRBD1 (6 bases). V lost 10 bases and J 7 bases, leaving 17 bases between the germline ends. There are 14 residues in the CDR3. Germline CDR1 MNHEY, CDR2 SVGAGI. The CDR3 DNA sequence: TGTGCCACGACGCCCACAGGGCTAAATTCACCCCTCCACTTT. Protein: CATTPTGLNSPLHF.

This clone was picked up a small number of times. This chain connects TRBV7-2 to TRBJ2-3; the match to TRBD2 covers 8 bases. The V segment lost 2 bases and the J segment 4 bases; nucleotides outside the gene matches: 8. CDR1 is SGHTA and CDR2 is FQGNSA in the germline V gene. This CDR3 has 16 amino acids. In nucleotides, the CDR3 is TGTGCCAGCAGCTTATGGGAGCGGGGGAGGGCAGATACGCAGTATTTT. Its translation: CASSLWERGRADTQYF.

This clone appeared once. The rearrangement joins TRBV10-2 to TRBJ1-2; 7 bases line up with TRBD1. This CDR3 has 12 residues. Germline V CDR1 and CDR2: WSHSY, SAAADI. V shed 5 bases and J 7 bases; nucleotides not matched to a gene: 4. The CDR3 DNA reads as TGCGCCAGCAGTTCGGACAGGACTGGCTACACCTTC. Protein product: CASSSDRTGYTF.

CDR3 nucleotides: TGTGCCAGCAGCCAAGCGAGGTGGGGGGTGAACACTGAAGCTTTCTTT. Protein product: CASSQARWGVNTEAFF. The chain links TRBV3-1 (or the pseudogene TRBV3-2) to TRBJ1-1; possible D gene TRBD1, 5 bases. The CDR3 spans 16 residues. With 1 base removed from V and 0 bases from J, the gap between germline ends came to 12 bases. Germline CDR1 reads LGHDT; CDR2 reads YNNKEL (reference sequence).

The chain carries TRBV4-1 and TRBJ1-2; D unclear. This CDR3 comprises 15 residues. The germline V gene encodes CDR1 MGHRA and CDR2 YSYEKL. The V end was cut by 0 bases, the J end by 4 bases, with 12 bases between. CDR3: CASSQDPGLGYGYTF. DNA for the CDR3: TGCGCCAGCAGCCAAGACCCGGGGTTGGGCTATGGCTACACCTTC.